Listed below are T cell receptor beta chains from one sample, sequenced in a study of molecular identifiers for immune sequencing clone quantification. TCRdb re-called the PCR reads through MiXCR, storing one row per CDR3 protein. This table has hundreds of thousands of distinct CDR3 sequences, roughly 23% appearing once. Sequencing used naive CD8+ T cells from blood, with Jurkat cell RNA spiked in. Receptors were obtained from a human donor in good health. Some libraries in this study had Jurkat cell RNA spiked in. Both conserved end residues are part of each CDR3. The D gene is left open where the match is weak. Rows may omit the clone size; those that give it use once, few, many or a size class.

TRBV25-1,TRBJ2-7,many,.,TGTGCCAGCAGTGAATTTTTCTACGAGCAGTACTTC,CASSEFFYEQYF
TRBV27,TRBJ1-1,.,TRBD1,TGTGCCAGCGGACAGGGCGGCGTACAACGCACTGAAGCTTTCTTT,CASGQGGVQRTEAFF
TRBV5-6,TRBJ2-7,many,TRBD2,TGTGCCAGCAGCTTGCTTGGGCCTAGCGGGACCTACGAGCAGTACTTC,CASSLLGPSGTYEQYF
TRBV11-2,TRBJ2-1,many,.,TGTGCCAGCAGCTCTAGGGGCGAGCAGTTCTTC,CASSSRGEQFF
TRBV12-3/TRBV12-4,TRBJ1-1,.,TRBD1,TGTGCCAGCAGTTTCCCGGACAGGGGAGGCACTGAAGCTTTCTTT,CASSFPDRGGTEAFF
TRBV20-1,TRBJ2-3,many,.,TGCAGTGCTAGAGATCCGGCCCCGTTACCCGATACGCAGTATTTT,CSARDPAPLPDTQYF
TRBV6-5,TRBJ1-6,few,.,TGTGCCAGCAGTTACTCGAATGGCGTTCGGGGAAATAATTCACCCCTCCACTTT,CASSYSNGVRGNNSPLHF
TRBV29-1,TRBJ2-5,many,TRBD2,TGCAGCGTTGAAGATTCGCGGCTAGCGGGGGTACATAGGTACTTC,CSVEDSRLAGVHRYF
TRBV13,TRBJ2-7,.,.,TGTGCCAGCAGCTCACCCGGCCGGGGTGGGGGGTACGAGCAGTACTTC,CASSSPGRGGGYEQYF
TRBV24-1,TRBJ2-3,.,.,TGTGCCACCAGTGATTCGCTAGGGGTTACGCAGTATTTT,CATSDSLGVTQYF